This T cell receptor beta chain emerged from a study of radiotherapy plus CTLA-4 blockade in lung cancer. Study as a whole: Of all patients, approximately 17% responded objectively and 25% to 40% showed disease control. General study findings and limits: It was early blood T cell clone dynamics, with interferon-beta, that reportedly best predicted response. TCR clones of tumor origin grew in blood after radiotherapy plus ipilimumab.

Focal radiation plus CTLA-4 blockade with ipilimumab was given to patients with chemo-refractory metastatic non-small-cell lung cancer. Regarding this clone: Its antigen is currently unknown.

This table comes from immunoSEQ multiplex PCR, and its TCRdb copy is limited to in-frame clones, with some not included. The sample gives more than 95,000 clones, about four fifths of which show up once; over 4% is in the top ten. The source of this sequence is a human donor with non-small cell lung cancer who had a partial response to radiotherapy plus ipilimumab. Source: peripheral blood, taken from a patient treated with radiotherapy plus ipilimumab.

The CDR3 DNA is TGTGCCAGCAGTTTAGACAGGGGCTACGAGCAGTACTTC. Translated, it gives CASSLDRGYEQYF. This chain uses TRBV28 with TRBJ2-7, with TRBD1 matching over 8 bases. The germline CDR1 and CDR2 sequences are MDHEN and SYDVKM. This CDR3 has 13 amino acids. The V gene end was trimmed by 2 bases and the J gene end by 3 bases; junction bases not matched to a gene: 0.